This T cell receptor beta chain was sequenced for a study of identical twins. Each CDR3 protein is one row after TCRdb ran MiXCR on the 5' RACE reads. The data show about 1.7 million distinct CDR3 sequences, roughly 35% seen once. Healthy Caucasians provided all donations. Germline V gene data show CDR1 as SEHNR and CDR2 as FQNEAQ (reference sequence). This CDR3 is built from 16 residues. The V end lost 0 bases, the J end lost 2 bases, and 13 bases lay between the germline ends. This clonotype turned up a few times. J is TRBJ1-2 and V is TRBV7-9, with D possibly being TRBD1 (6 bases). The specimen was cord blood. This clonotype originated in a newborn girl in good health. CDR3 sequence: CASSLAGGRVNYGYTF. The DNA for the CDR3 is TGTGCCAGCAGCTTAGCGGGGGGCAGGGTGAACTATGGCTACACCTTC.